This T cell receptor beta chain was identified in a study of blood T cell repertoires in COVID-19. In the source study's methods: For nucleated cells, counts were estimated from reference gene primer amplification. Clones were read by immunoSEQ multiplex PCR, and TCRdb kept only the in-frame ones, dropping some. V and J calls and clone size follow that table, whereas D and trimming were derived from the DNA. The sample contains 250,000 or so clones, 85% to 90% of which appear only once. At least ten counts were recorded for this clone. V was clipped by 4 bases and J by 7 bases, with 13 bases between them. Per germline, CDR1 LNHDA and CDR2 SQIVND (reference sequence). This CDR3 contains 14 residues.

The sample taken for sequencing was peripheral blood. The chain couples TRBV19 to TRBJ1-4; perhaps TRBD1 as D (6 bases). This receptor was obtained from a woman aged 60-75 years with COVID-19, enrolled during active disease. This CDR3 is CASSKDRFGEKLFF. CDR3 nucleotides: TGTGCCAGTAGTAAAGACAGGTTTGGTGAAAAACTGTTTTTT.